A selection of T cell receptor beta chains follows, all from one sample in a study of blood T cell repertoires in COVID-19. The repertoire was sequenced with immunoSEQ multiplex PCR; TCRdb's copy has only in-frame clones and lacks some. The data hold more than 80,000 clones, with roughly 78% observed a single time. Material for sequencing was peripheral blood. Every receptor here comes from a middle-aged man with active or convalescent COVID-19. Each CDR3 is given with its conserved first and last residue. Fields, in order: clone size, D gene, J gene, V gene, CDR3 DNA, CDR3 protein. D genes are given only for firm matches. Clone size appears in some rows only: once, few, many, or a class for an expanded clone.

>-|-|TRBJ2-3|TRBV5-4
TGTGCCAGCAGCTTCAAAGGGGGCGGGGGCACAGATACGCAGTATTTT
CASSFKGGGGTDTQYF
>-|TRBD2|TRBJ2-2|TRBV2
TGTGCCAGCAGTGTTAGCGGGGGGCAGAACACCGGGGAGCTGTTTTTT
CASSVSGGQNTGELFF
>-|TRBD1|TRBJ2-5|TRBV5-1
TGCGCCAGCAGCCCCCCCGGGACAGCCCAAGAGACCCAGTACTTC
CASSPPGTAQETQYF
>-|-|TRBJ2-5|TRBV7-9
TGTGCCAGCAGCCGAGAGACCCAGTACTTC
CASSRETQYF
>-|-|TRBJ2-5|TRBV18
TGTGCCAGCTCACCACCCCCGTACCAAGAGACCCAGTACTTC
CASSPPPYQETQYF
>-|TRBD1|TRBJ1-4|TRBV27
TGTGCCAGCAGTCCTCGGACAGGGGCTAATGAAAAACTGTTTTTT
CASSPRTGANEKLFF
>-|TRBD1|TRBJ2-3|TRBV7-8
TGTGCCAGCAGCTTCCTACAGGGGGCAGATACGCAGTATTTT
CASSFLQGADTQYF
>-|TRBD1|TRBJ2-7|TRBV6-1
TGTGCCAGCAGTGAACACCGGACAGGGGGGCTCTACGAGCAGTACTTC
CASSEHRTGGLYEQYF
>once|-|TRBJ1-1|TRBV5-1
TGCGCCAGCAGCGGCGACAGAGACACTGAAGCTTTCTTT
CASSGDRDTEAFF
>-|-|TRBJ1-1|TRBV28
TGTGCCAGCAGTCTAAACAGGGTAGGTGAAGCTTTCTTT
CASSLNRVGEAFF
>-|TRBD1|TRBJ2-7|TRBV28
TGTGCCAGCAGCTACGTGGGGACAGGGGGCTACGAGCAGTACTTC
CASSYVGTGGYEQYF
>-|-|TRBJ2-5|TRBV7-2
TGTGCCAGCAGCTTAACAGGCTGGGGCAGGGCGGAGACCCAGTACTTC
CASSLTGWGRAETQYF
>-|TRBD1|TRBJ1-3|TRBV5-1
TGCGCCAGCAGCCCGGGGACAGGGGTTGTAAACACCATATATTTT
CASSPGTGVVNTIYF
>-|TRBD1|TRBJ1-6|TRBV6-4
TGTGCCAGCAGTGACTGGGGACAGGGCCGTAATTCACCCCTCCACTTT
CASSDWGQGRNSPLHF
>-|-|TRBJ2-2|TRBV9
TGTGCCAGCAGCGTAGCGGCGAACACCGGGGAGCTGTTTTTT
CASSVAANTGELFF
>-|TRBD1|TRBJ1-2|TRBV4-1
TGCGCCAGCAGCCCGGACAGGGTTAACTATGGCTACACCTTC
CASSPDRVNYGYTF
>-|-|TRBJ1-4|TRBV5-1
TGCGCCAGCAGCCCCCTTTCAGGGTTTAATGAAAAACTGTTTTTT
CASSPLSGFNEKLFF
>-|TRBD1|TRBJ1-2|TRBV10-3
TGTGCCATCAGTGGGGGGACAGGGGCTTACTATGGCTACACCTTC
CAISGGTGAYYGYTF
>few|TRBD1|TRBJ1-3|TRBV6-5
TGTGCCAGCAGAGGACAGGGGGCACACGGAAACACCATATATTTT
CASRGQGAHGNTIYF
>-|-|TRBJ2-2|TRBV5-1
TGCGCCAGCAGCTTGTGGGAGACCGGGGAGCTGTTTTTT
CASSLWETGELFF
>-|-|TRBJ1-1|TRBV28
TGTGCCAGCAGTCGCCCAGGGGAAGCTTTCTTT
CASSRPGEAFF
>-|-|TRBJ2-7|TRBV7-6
TGTGCCAGCAGCTTAGGACAGCTTACCTACGAGCAGTACTTC
CASSLGQLTYEQYF
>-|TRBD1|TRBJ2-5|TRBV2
TGTGCCAGCAGTGAGGGACAGAGAGAGACCCAGTACTTC
CASSEGQRETQYF
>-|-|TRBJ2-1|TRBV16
TGTGCCAGCAGCCAGGTCAGATCGGCAGGCCCGAATGAGCAGTTCTTC
CASSQVRSAGPNEQFF
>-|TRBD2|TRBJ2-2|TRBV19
TGTGCCAGTAGTCCCGGACTAGCGGGGGCCGCGAACACCGGGGAGCTGTTTTTT
CASSPGLAGAANTGELFF
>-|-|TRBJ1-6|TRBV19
TGTGCCAGTATGGAGGGTAATTCACCCCTCCACTTT
CASMEGNSPLHF
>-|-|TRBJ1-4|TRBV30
TGTGCCACGGGATATAATGAAAAACTGTTTTTT
CATGYNEKLFF
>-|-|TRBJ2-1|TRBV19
TGTGCCAGTAGTCCTCCGGGACACGCCTACAATGAGCAGTTCTTC
CASSPPGHAYNEQFF
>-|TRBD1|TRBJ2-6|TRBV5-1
TGCGCCAGCAGCCTAGGACAGGACTCTGGGGCCAACGTCCTGACTTTC
CASSLGQDSGANVLTF
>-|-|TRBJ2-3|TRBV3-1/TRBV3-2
TGTGCCAGCAGCCAAGCGGGGGGCACAGATACGCAGTATTTT
CASSQAGGTDTQYF
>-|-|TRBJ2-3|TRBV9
TGTGCCAGCAGCGTAGAGGGACACCGTAGCACAGATACGCAGTATTTT
CASSVEGHRSTDTQYF
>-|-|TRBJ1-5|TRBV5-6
TGTGCCAGCAGCTTTGGGCAGGGCTACAATCAGCCCCAGCATTTT
CASSFGQGYNQPQHF
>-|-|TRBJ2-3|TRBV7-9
TGTGCCAGCAGTTTGGGGCGCACAGATACGCAGTATTTT
CASSLGRTDTQYF
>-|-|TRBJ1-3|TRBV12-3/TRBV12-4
TGTGCCAGCAGTTTGTATACCATATATTTT
CASSLYTIYF
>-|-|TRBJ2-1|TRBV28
TGTGCCAGCAGTTTACAAGTGAGCTCCTACAATGAGCAGTTCTTC
CASSLQVSSYNEQFF
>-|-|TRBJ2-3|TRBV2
TGTGCCAGCAGTGAGCGAGGGATGGATACGCAGTATTTT
CASSERGMDTQYF
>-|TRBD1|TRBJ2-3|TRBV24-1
TGTGCCACCAGTGACCCGCTGACAGGGGTGGGCACAGATACGCAGTATTTT
CATSDPLTGVGTDTQYF
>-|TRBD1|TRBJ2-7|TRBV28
TGTGCCAGCACGACAGGGGGCGCGTCCTACGAGCAGTACTTC
CASTTGGASYEQYF
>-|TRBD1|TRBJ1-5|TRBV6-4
TGTGCCAGCAGTGACTACTCCGACAGGGAGGGCAATCAGCCCCAGCATTTT
CASSDYSDREGNQPQHF
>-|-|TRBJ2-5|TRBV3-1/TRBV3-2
TGTGCCAGCAGCTACAACATGGGGCTACAAGAGACCCAGTACTTC
CASSYNMGLQETQYF
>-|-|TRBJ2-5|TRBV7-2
TGTGCCAGCAGCTCCCTACAGCAATCGGAGACCCAGTACTTC
CASSSLQQSETQYF
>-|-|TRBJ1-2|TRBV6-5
TGTGCCAGCAGTTACTCTATTCTAGCTAACTATGGCTACACCTTC
CASSYSILANYGYTF
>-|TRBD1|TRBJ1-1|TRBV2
TGTGCCAGCAGAAGGGACAGGACAAACACTGAAGCTTTCTTT
CASRRDRTNTEAFF
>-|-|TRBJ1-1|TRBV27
TGTGCCAGCAGTGCCTATACAGAGAACACTGAAGCTTTCTTT
CASSAYTENTEAFF
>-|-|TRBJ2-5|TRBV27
TGTGCCAGCAGTTTCGCTGGTCAGGGCCTCCAAGAGACCCAGTACTTC
CASSFAGQGLQETQYF
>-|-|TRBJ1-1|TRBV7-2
TGTGCCAGCAGCTCCCTATCTAAGCGGAACACTGAAGCTTTCTTT
CASSSLSKRNTEAFF
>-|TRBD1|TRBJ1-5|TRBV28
TGTGCCAGCCACGGACAGGGGGGAGGAGAAGGTCAGCCCCAGCATTTT
CASHGQGGGEGQPQHF
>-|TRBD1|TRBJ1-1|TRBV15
TGTGCCACCAGCAGTGGGACAGGGAGTCTTGAAGCTTTCTTT
CATSSGTGSLEAFF
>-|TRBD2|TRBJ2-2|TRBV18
TGTGCCAGCTCACCATGGCTAGCGGGGGTCGCGGGCACCGGGGAGCTGTTTTTT
CASSPWLAGVAGTGELFF
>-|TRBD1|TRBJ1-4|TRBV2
TGTGCCAGCAGAGACAGGGTTTCTAATGAAAAACTGTTTTTT
CASRDRVSNEKLFF
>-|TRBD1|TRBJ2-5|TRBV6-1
TGTGCCAGCAGGGAAGACGACAGGGGGGCAGAGACCCAGTACTTC
CASREDDRGAETQYF
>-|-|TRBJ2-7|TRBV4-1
TGCGCCAGCAGCCAAGGCGACGAGCAGTACTTC
CASSQGDEQYF
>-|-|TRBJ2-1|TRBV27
TGTGCCAGCAGTTTCGAGGGCTCCTACAATGAGCAGTTCTTC
CASSFEGSYNEQFF
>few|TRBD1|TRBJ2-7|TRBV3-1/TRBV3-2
TGTGCCAGCAGCCCCCACCGGACAGGGGTGGGCGAGCAGTACTTC
CASSPHRTGVGEQYF
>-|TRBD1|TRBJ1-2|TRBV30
TGTGCCTGGAGTGAAACAGGGGTTAACTATGGCTACACCTTC
CAWSETGVNYGYTF
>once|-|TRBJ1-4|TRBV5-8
TGTGCCAGCAGCTTGTTGGCCCCTGCAACTAATGAAAAACTGTTTTTT
CASSLLAPATNEKLFF
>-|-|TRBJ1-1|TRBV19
TGTGCCAGTAGTTCGGGGATGAACACTGAAGCTTTCTTT
CASSSGMNTEAFF
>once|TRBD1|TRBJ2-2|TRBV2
TGTGCCAGCAGTGACCGGGACAGGGTACCCGGGGAGCTGTTTTTT
CASSDRDRVPGELFF
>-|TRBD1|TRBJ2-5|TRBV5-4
TGTGCCAGCGGAACCAGACAGGGAGAGACCCAGTACTTC
CASGTRQGETQYF